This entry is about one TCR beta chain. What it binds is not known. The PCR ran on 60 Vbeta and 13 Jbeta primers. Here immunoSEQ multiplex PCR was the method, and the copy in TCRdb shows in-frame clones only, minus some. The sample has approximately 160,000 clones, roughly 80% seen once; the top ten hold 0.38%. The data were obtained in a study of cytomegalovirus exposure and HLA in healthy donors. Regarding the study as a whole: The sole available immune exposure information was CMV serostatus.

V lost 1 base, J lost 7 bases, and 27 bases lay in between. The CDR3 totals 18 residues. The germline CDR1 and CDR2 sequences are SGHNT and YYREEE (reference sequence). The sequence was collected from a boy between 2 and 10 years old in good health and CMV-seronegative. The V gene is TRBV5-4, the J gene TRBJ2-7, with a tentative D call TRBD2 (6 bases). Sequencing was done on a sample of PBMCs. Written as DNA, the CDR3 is TGTGCCAGCAGCTTGTCTGATCGCCGATTGCGGGGTACGCGTGAGCAGTACTTC. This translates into CASSLSDRRLRGTREQYF.